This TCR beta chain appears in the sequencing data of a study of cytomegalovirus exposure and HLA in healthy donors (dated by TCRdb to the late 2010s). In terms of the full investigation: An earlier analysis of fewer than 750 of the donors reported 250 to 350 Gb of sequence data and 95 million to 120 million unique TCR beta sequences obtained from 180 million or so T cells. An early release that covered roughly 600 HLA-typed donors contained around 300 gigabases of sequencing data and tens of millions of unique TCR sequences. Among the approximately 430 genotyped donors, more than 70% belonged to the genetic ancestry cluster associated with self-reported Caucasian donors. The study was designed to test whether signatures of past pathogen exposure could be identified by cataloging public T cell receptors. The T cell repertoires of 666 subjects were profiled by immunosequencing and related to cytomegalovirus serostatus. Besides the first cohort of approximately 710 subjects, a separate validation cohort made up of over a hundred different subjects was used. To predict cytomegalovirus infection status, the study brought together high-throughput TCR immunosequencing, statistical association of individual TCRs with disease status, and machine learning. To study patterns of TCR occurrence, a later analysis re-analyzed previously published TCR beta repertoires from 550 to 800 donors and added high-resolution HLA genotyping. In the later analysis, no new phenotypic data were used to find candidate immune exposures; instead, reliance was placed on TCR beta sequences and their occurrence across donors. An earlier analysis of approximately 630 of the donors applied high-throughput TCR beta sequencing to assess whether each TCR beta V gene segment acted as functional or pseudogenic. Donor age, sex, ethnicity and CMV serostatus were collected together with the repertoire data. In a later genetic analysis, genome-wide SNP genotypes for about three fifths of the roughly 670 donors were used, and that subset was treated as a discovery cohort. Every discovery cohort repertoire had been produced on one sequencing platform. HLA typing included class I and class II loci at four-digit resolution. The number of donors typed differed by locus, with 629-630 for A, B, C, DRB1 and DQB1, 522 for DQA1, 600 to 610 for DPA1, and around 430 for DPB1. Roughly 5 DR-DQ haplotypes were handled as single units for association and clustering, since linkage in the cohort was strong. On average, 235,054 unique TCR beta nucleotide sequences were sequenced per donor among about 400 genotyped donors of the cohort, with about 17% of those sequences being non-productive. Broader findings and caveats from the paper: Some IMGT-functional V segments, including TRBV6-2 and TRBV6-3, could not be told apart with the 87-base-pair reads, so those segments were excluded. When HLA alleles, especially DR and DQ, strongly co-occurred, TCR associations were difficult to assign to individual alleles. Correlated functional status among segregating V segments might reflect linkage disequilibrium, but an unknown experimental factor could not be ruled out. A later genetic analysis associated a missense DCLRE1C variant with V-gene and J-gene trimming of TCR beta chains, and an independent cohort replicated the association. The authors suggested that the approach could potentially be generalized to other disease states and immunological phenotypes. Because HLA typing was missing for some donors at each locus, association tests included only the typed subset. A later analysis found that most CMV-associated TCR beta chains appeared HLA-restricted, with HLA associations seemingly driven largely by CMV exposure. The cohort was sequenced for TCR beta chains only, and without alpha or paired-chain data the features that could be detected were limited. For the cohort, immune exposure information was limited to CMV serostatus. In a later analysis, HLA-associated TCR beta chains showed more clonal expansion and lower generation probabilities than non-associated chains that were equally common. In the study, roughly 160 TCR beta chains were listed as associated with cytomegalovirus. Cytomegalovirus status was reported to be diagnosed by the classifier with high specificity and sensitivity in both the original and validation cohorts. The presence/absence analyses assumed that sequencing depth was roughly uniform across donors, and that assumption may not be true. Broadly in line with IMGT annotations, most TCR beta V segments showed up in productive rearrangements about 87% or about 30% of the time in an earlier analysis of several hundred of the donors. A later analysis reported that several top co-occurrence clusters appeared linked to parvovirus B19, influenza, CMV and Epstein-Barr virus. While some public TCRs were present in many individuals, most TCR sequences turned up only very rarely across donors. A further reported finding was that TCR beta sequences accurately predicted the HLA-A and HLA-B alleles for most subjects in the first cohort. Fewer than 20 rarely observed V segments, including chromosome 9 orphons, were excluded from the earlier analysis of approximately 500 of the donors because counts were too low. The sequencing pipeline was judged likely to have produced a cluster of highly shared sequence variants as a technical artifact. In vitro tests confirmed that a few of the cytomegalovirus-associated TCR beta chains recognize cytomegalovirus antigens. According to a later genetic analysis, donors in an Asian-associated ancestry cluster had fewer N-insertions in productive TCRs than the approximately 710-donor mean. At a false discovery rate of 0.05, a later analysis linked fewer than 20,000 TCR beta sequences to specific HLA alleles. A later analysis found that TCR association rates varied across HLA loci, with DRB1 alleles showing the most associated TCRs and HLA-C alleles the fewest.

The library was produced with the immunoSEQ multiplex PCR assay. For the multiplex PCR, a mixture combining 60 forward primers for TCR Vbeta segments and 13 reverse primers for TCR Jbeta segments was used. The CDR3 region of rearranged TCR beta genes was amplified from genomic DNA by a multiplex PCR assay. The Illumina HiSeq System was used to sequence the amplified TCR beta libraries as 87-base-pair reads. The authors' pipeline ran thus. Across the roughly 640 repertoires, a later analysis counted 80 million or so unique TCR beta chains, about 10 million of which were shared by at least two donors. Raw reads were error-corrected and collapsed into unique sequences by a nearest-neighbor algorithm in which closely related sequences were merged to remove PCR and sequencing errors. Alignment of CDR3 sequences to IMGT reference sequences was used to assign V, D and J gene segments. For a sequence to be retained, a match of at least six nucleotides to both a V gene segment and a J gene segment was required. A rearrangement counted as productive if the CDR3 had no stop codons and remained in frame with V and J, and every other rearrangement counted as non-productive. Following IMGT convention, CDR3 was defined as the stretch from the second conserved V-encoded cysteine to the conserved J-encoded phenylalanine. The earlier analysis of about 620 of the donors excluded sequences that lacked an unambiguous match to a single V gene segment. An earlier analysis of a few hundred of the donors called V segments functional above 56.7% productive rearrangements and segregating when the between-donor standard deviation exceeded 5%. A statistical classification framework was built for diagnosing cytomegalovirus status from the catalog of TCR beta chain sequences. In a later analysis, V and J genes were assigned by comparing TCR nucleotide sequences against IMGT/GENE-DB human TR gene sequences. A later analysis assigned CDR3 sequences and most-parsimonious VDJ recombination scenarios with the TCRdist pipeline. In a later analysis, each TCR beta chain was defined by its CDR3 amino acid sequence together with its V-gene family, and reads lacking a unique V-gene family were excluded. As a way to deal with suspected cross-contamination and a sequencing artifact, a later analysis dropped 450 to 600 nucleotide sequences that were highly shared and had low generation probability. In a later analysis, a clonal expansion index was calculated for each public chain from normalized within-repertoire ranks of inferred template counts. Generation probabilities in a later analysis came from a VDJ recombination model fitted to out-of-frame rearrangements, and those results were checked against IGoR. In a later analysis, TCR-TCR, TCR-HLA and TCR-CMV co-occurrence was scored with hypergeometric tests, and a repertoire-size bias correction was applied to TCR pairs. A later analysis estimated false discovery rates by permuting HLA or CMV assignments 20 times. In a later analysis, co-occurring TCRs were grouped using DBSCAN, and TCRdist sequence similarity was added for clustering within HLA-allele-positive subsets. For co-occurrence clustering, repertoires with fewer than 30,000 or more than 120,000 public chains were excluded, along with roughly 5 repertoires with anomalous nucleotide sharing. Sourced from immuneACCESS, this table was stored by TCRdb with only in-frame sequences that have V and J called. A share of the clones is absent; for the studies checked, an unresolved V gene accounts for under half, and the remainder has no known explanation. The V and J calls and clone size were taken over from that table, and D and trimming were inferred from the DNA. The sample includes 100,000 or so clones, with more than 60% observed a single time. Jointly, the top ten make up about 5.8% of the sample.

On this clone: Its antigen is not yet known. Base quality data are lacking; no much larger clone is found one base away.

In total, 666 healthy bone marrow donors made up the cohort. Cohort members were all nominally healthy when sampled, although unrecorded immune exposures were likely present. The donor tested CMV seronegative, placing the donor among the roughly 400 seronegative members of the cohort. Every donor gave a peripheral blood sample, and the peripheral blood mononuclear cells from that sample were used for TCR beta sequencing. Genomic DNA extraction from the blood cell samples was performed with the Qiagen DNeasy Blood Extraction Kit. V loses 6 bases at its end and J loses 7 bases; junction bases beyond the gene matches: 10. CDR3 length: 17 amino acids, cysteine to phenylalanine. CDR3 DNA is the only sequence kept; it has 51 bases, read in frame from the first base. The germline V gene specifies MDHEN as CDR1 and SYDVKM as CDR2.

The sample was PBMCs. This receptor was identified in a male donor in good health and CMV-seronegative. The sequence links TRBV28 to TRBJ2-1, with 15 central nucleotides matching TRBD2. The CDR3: CASRQTRGLAGGNEQFF. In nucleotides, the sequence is TGTGCCAGCAGGCAGACCCGGGGACTAGCGGGAGGAAATGAGCAGTTCTTC.